The clone carrying this TCR beta chain was counted ten times or more. What it binds is unknown. The data stem from a study of early T cells in non-severe SARS-CoV-2 infection. Study overall: Chains were unpaired, as sequencing was done on bulk RNA from unsorted whole blood. Study findings and constraints: Anti-spike CD8 responses were favored in VDJdb matching, and private and CD4 specificities were missed.

This CDR3 comprises 14 residues. Germline V gives CDR1 SGHTA, CDR2 FQGNSA. Trimming removed 1 base from V and 8 bases from J, with 14 bases in between. Unique molecular identifiers were affixed to single, distinct cDNA molecules. TCRdb processed the 5' RACE reads anew with MiXCR; each CDR3 protein has one entry. The sample lists about 27,000 distinct CDR3 sequences, roughly 5.4% occurring once. This TCR was sampled from an adult who was a healthcare worker with PCR-confirmed SARS-CoV-2 infection or an uninfected control (not recorded which). Sequenced: whole blood. The genes are TRBV7-2 and TRBJ1-2; the D is unclear. CDR3 DNA: TGTGCCAGCAGCTTAGATTCTAAGCTTGGCGGCTACACCTTC. Protein sequence: CASSLDSKLGGYTF.